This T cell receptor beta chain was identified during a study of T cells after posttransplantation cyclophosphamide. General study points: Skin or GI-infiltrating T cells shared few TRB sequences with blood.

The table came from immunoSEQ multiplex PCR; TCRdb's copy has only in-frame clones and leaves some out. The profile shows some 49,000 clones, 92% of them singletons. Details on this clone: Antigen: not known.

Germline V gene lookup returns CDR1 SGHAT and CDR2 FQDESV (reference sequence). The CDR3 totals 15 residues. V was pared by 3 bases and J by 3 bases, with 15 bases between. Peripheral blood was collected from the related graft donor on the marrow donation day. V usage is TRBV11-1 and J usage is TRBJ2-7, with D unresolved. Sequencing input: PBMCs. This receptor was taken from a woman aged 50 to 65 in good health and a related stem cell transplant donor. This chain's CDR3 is CASSLGLGLIYEQYF. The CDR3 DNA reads TGTGCCAGCAGCTTGGGCTTGGGTCTAATCTACGAGCAGTACTTC.